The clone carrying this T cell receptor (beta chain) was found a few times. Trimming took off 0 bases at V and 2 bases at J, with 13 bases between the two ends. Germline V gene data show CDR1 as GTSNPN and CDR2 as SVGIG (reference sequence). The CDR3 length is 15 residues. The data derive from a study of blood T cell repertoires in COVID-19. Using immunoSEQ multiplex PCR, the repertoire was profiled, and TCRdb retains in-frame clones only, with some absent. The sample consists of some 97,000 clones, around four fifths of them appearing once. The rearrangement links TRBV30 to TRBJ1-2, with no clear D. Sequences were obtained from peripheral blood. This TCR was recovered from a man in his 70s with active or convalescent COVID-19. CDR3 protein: CAWSVKASANYGYTF. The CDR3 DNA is TGTGCCTGGAGTGTAAAAGCCAGCGCAAACTATGGCTACACCTTC.